The next 23 T cell receptor beta chains were all read from a single sample in a study of CD8+CD57+ T cells in acquired aplastic anemia. The template used for profiling TCR beta VDJ and CDR3 was genomic DNA. MiXCR, run by TCRdb on the reads, gives a single entry per CDR3 protein. Of about 150,000 distinct CDR3 sequences in the sample, roughly 40% are singletons; the top ten hold 6.5% to 10%. The sample comprised sorted CD4+, CD8+, or CD8+CD57+ T cells (not recorded which) from PBMCs. These TCRs come from a human donor in good health, serving as a control.

This clonotype showed up just a few times. The V gene is TRBV12-5, the J gene TRBJ2-1, with D perhaps given as TRBD1 or TRBD2 (5 bases each). The germline V gene encodes CDR1 LGHNT and CDR2 FRNRAP. V gave up 6 bases and J gave up 12 bases, with 15 bases separating them. The CDR3 is made up of 12 amino acids. The chain's CDR3 is CASGGESRRQFF. For the CDR3, the DNA is TGTGCTAGTGGGGGGGAAAGTAGACGGCAGTTCTTC.

V usage is TRBV2 and J usage is TRBJ2-5, with 9 bases lining up with TRBD2. The V segment lost 9 bases and the J segment 5 bases; nucleotides outside the gene matches: 4. The CDR3 runs to 12 residues. Germline V gene lookup returns CDR1 SNHLY and CDR2 FYNNEI. This CDR3 reads CASSSGEETQYF. CDR3 in DNA: TGTGCCAGTTCTAGCGGGGAGGAGACCCAGTACTTC.

Of note for this clonotype: As the CDR3 is not closed by the conserved phenylalanine or tryptophan, this likely results from a read error. V is TRBV6-1 and J is TRBJ1-1, with 9 positions matching TRBD1. The germline gives CDR1 MNHNS, CDR2 SASEGT. V dropped 7 bases and J dropped 9; count of bases not matched to a gene: 21. This CDR3 comprises 17 residues. The CDR3 loop reads CASISGLGGQGFVKAFL. In DNA form, the CDR3 reads TGTGCCAGCATCTCCGGTCTAGGGGGACAGGGTTTTGTAAAAGCTTTCCTT.

V and J are TRBV29-1 and TRBJ1-2, with no clear D. The V and J ends lost 3 bases and 4 bases respectively, with 9 bases between them. This CDR3 is built from 12 residues. The germline V gene has CDR1 SQVTM and CDR2 ANQGSEA. For the CDR3, the DNA is TGCAGCGTTGAGACGGGGATCTATGGCTACACCTTC. Protein product: CSVETGIYGYTF.

This chain joins TRBV3-1 and TRBJ2-5, with 13 nucleotides matching TRBD2. CDR1 LGHDT and CDR2 YNNKEL come from the germline V gene (reference sequence). V was pared by 3 bases and J by 4 bases, with 11 bases of the junction left unmatched. This CDR3 is built from 18 residues. CDR3 residues: CASSHTQGTSGEGETQYF. The CDR3, as DNA: TGTGCCAGCAGCCACACCCAGGGGACTAGCGGGGAGGGAGAGACCCAGTACTTC.

The sample holds a few counts of this clonotype. The rearrangement links TRBV12-5 to TRBJ2-2; D remains ambiguous. The length of the CDR3 is 14 residues. Trimming stripped 4 bases from V and 6 bases from J, with 12 bases between. Germline V gives CDR1 LGHNT, CDR2 FRNRAP. The CDR3 here is CASGSGDRPGELFF. The CDR3 coding sequence is TGTGCTAGTGGTTCCGGCGACCGGCCCGGGGAGCTGTTTTTT.

The genes are TRBV20-1 and TRBJ1-1; D not certain. CDR3 length: 13 amino acids. Germline CDR1 DFQATT, CDR2 SNEGSKA (reference sequence). V lost 6 bases and J lost 7, with 18 bases in between. CDR3: CSAARTRVGEAFF. Here the CDR3 DNA reads TGCAGTGCCGCGAGAACCCGGGTCGGTGAAGCTTTCTTT.

This clonotype showed up just a few times. A much larger clone is a single base away; this may be a read error. This chain connects TRBV20-1 to TRBJ2-5, with D perhaps TRBD2 (5 bases). This CDR3 is built from 15 residues. CDR1 and CDR2 (germline): DFQATT, SNEGSKA (reference sequence). The CDR3 loop reads CSARDAGLSLETRYF. CDR3 in DNA: TGCAGTGCTAGAGATGCGGGCCTATCACTAGAGACCCGGTACTTC.

This clonotype was observed a single time. This chain connects TRBV25-1 to TRBJ2-2; unclear D gene. The CDR3 spans 14 residues. Trimming shortened V by 4 bases and J by 6 bases, and 12 bases separated the two germline ends. Germline V gene data show CDR1 as MGHDK and CDR2 as SYGVNS. The CDR3 protein is CASSACMAAGELFF. In nucleotides, the CDR3 is TGTGCCAGCAGTGCCTGCATGGCGGCCGGGGAGCTGTTTTTT.

This clonotype was observed many times. The J gene is TRBJ1-5, the V gene TRBV20-1, with 8 bases lining up with TRBD1. This CDR3 contains 14 residues. The germline gives CDR1 DFQATT, CDR2 SNEGSKA (reference sequence). The V gene end was trimmed by 7 bases and the J gene end by 5 bases; junction bases not matched to a gene: 10. DNA of the CDR3: TGCAGTGTTAAGACAGGGGACCTTCATCAGCCCCAGCATTTT. Translation gives CSVKTGDLHQPQHF.

The V gene is TRBV19, the J gene TRBJ1-5, with a weak D call TRBD1 (5 bases). CDR1 and CDR2 from the germline V gene are LNHDA and SQIVND (reference sequence). The CDR3 is 14 residues long. The ends were cut back, 4 bases at V and 5 bases at J, with 12 bases in the middle. The CDR3 DNA follows: TGTGCCAGTAGTAGCTTATGGGGCGATCAGCCCCAGCATTTT. It yields the protein CASSSLWGDQPQHF. Full variable domain (outside the CDR3, taken from reference TRBV19 and TRBJ1-5): DGGITQSPKYLFRKEGQNVTLSCEQNLNHDAMYWYRQDPGQGLRLIYYSQIVNDFQKGDIAEGYSVSREKKESFPLTVTSAQKNPTAFYLCASSSLWGDQPQHFGDGTRLSIL.

This clonotype appeared many times. V is TRBV11-2 and J is TRBJ1-3; D uncertain. CDR3 size: 16 residues. Trimming took 2 bases from V and 1 from J, leaving 12 bases between them. The germline V gene encodes CDR1 SGHAT and CDR2 FQNNGV. The CDR3, as DNA: TGTGCCAGCAGCTTAAGTTTGGCCTTTTCTGGAAACACCATATATTTT. The encoded protein is CASSLSLAFSGNTIYF.

V usage is TRBV20-1 and J usage is TRBJ2-1; 7 positions match TRBD1. Looked up from germline, CDR1 is DFQATT and CDR2 is SNEGSKA (reference sequence). The junction had 5 bases not matched to a gene; V was cut back by 5 bases and J by 1 base. The CDR3 extends over 14 amino acids. CDR3 region: CSAEPGQSYNEQFF. CDR3 nucleotide sequence: TGCAGTGCTGAACCGGGACAGTCCTACAATGAGCAGTTCTTC.

The chain is built from TRBV5-5 and TRBJ1-4; D gene uncertain. The CDR3 length is 12 residues. In germline, CDR1 is SGHKS, CDR2 YYEKEE (reference sequence). Between the trimmed V and J ends, which lost 0 bases and 12 bases, there was a span of 9 bases. This CDR3 is CASSLVGEQLFF. As DNA, the CDR3 is TGTGCCAGCAGCTTGGTTGGGGAACAACTGTTTTTT.

At least ten counts were recorded for this clonotype. This rearrangement joins TRBV19 to TRBJ2-7; 11 nucleotides align to TRBD2. Germline values: CDR1 LNHDA, CDR2 SQIVND (reference sequence). Trimming removed 6 bases from V and 2 bases from J; junction bases left unmatched: 6. The CDR3 runs 15 residues. CDR3: CASRLAGGRAYEQYF. In nucleotides, the CDR3 is TGTGCCAGTAGGCTAGCGGGGGGCCGAGCCTACGAGCAGTACTTC. Combining the CDR3 with reference TRBV19 and TRBJ2-7 gives the whole variable domain DGGITQSPKYLFRKEGQNVTLSCEQNLNHDAMYWYRQDPGQGLRLIYYSQIVNDFQKGDIAEGYSVSREKKESFPLTVTSAQKNPTAFYLCASRLAGGRAYEQYFGPGTRLTVT.

This clonotype occurred many times. The chain employs TRBV12-3 or TRBV12-4 and TRBJ1-5, with D uncertain. Deletions cut 3 bases from V and 1 base from J, with 1 base between. The CDR3 loop spans 12 amino acids. The CDR3 loop reads CASSFSNQPQHF. CDR3 nucleotide sequence: TGTGCCAGCAGTTTCAGCAATCAGCCCCAGCATTTT.

The table lists this clonotype with many counts. The gene calls are TRBV5-1 and TRBJ2-1; TRBD2 matches 9 bases. V dropped 4 bases and J dropped 3; count of bases not matched to a gene: 17. Germline CDR1 and CDR2: SGHRS and YFSETQ. The CDR3 is 19 amino acids. CDR3 DNA: TGCGCCAGCAGCCCGACGGGACAACGGACTAGCGAAAACTACAATGAGCAGTTCTTC. Protein: CASSPTGQRTSENYNEQFF.

The chain employs TRBV2 and TRBJ1-6; TRBD1 matches 9 bases. Looked up from germline, CDR1 is SNHLY and CDR2 is FYNNEI. The J segment lost 9 bases and the V segment lost 8 bases, leaving 11 bases of the junction unmatched. This CDR3 is built from 15 residues. CDR3 in DNA: TGTGCCAGCCAACCGATGGGACAGGGAGGTTCACCCCTCCACTTT. This translates into CASQPMGQGGSPLHF. Full variable domain (missing parts from reference TRBV2 and TRBJ1-6): EPEVTQTPSHQVTQMGQEVILRCVPISNHLYFYWYRQILGQKVEFLVSFYNNEISEKSEIFDDQFSVERPDGSNFTLKIRSTKLEDSAMYFCASQPMGQGGSPLHFGNGTRLTVT.

This clonotype was found many times. The rearrangement uses TRBV19 and TRBJ2-6; TRBD1 matches 9 bases. Trimming removed 7 bases from V and 2 bases from J; junction bases left unmatched: 15. The CDR3 sequence is 19 residues long. Germline values: CDR1 LNHDA, CDR2 SQIVND (reference sequence). CDR3: CASTGQGGGRATGANVLTF. The CDR3 DNA is TGTGCCAGTACGGGACAGGGAGGGGGAAGGGCAACTGGGGCCAACGTCCTGACTTTC.

This clonotype was counted at least ten times. The chain links TRBV14 to TRBJ1-6; the match to TRBD1 covers 9 bases. The V gene end was trimmed by 6 bases and the J gene end by 9 bases; junction bases not matched to a gene: 3. CDR1 SGHDN and CDR2 FVKESK come from the germline V gene. The CDR3 has 13 amino acids. CDR3 coding DNA: TGTGCCAGCAGGGGACAGGGTGCTTCACCCCTCCACTTT. This translates into CASRGQGASPLHF.

This clonotype was seen ten or more times. The rearrangement joins TRBV12-3 or TRBV12-4 to TRBJ1-5; D is unresolved. V lost 0 bases to trimming and J lost 2 bases, with 17 bases between them. This CDR3 is 18 amino acids long. The CDR3 DNA sequence: TGTGCCAGCAGTTTAGCGCAAACCGGGTGGGATCGCAATCAGCCCCAGCATTTT. Its protein product is CASSLAQTGWDRNQPQHF.

This clonotype was counted only a few times. Relative to the germline gene, one junction end is altered; a read error may explain this. The V gene is TRBV29-1, the J gene TRBJ2-7; D might be TRBD1 or TRBD2, each matching 5 bases. Germline V lookup: CDR1 SQVTM, CDR2 ANQGSEA. The CDR3 has 14 amino acids. CDR3 DNA: TGTAGCGTACTCGGCGGGCAGGGTATGGACGAGCAGTACTTC. The encoded protein is CSVLGGQGMDEQYF.

As regards this clonotype: A much larger clone lies one base from this, so it may be a read error. This chain connects TRBV20-1 to TRBJ1-3; the D gene is possibly TRBD1 (5 bases). Trimming stripped 5 bases from V and 8 bases from J, with 19 bases between. The CDR3 consists of 14 residues. Germline V CDR1 and CDR2: DFQATT, SNEGSKA (reference sequence). The DNA for the CDR3 is TGCAGTGCTGGACCAAACAGGAATGTAGACACCATATATTTT. Its protein is CSAGPNRNVDTIYF.